This T cell receptor beta chain was captured in a study of T cell responses to AZD1222 COVID-19 vaccine. Here immunoSEQ multiplex PCR was the method, and the copy in TCRdb shows in-frame clones only, minus some. The top ten clones hold about 1.2% of a sample with about 120,000 clones, 80% to 90% of them seen once. The V gene lost 1 base and the J gene lost 4 bases, with 7 bases spanning the gap. The germline gives CDR1 SGHDN, CDR2 FVKESK. The CDR3 is made up of 13 amino acids. This specimen consisted of peripheral blood, obtained on day 0 of AZD1222 vaccination. This sequence joins TRBV14 and TRBJ1-2, with a weak D call TRBD1 (5 bases). The sequence came from an adult in good health. The CDR3 reads CASSQAGFYGYTF. The CDR3, as DNA: TGTGCCAGCAGCCAAGCAGGGTTCTATGGCTACACCTTC.